The T cell receptor (beta chain) under discussion was sequenced for a study of blood T cell repertoires in COVID-19 (dated by TCRdb to the early 2020s). Study-wide context: The collaborator samples originated in the United States, Italy and Spain and spanned the acute and convalescent phases of COVID-19. The material from the prospective study consisted of cDNA or gDNA derived from T cells, B-cell-depleted T cells, or PBMCs. The repertoires were made available in a free public database intended to serve as a resource for research on the immune response to SARS-CoV-2. The dataset comprised deeply sampled blood TCRbeta repertoires from subjects exposed to, actively infected with, or recovered from COVID-19. Where HLA class I and class II types were available, the types were taken from metadata supplied by the sample provider, not from assay-based typing. The samples were drawn from the first 160 participants of the ongoing ImmuneRACE study and from more than 1,000 subjects provided by 6 global collaborators. Nearly every sample came with metadata listing a de-identified subject ID, COVID-19 status, age in years and sex.

One collaborating source in Seattle enrolled patients during active infection and followed them longitudinally through the course of disease. Whole blood was collected in K2EDTA tubes by collaborating institutions according to the institutions' own protocols. For TCRbeta analysis, collaborator samples were shipped as frozen whole blood, as isolated PBMCs, or as DNA extracted from either sample type. The CDR3 runs 17 residues from the cysteine to the phenylalanine. Here the CDR3 DNA is all that survives: 51 bases in frame from base 1. CDR1 and CDR2 were assigned from the germline V gene as SGHVS and FQNEAQ. The trim is 5 bases for V and 4 bases for J, with a gap of 23 bases between the germline ends. The paper as a whole reports these results and caveats: The quantity of clinical and demographic metadata differed by source and by participant and was supplied without curation.

TCRbeta CDR3 regions were amplified from genomic DNA using the immunoSEQ Assay, a bias-controlled multiplex PCR. The source study handled its data this way. Within the assay, amplification of reference gene primers was used to estimate how many nucleated cells each sample contained. Sequence reads were collapsed and filtered to measure the absolute abundance of every unique TCRbeta CDR3 rearrangement. For each sample, productive Simpson clonality was calculated as the square root of Simpson's diversity index over productive rearrangements. TCRdb mirrors the immuneACCESS table, restricted to in-frame sequences. Some clones are absent from its copies; in checked studies, under half trace to an unresolved V gene, and the reason for the others is unknown. That table furnishes V, J and clone size, whereas the DNA furnished D and trimming. This sample has some 130,000 clones in its table, and around nine tenths of those were observed once. The top ten clonotypes cover around 10% of the sample.

In regard to this clone: What antigen it recognizes has not been identified. Within one base of it there is no much larger clone, and no base qualities were kept.

The chain is encoded by TRBV7-8 joined to TRBJ1-1, with TRBD1 tentatively as D gene (5 bases match). The sequence derives from a woman in her 70s with COVID-19, enrolled during active disease. Sequencing was carried out using peripheral blood. The DNA sequence is as follows: TGTGCCAGCAGCCCCTACCGGGACTTCGAGGCCAGCACTGAAGCTTTCTTT. Translated, it reads CASSPYRDFEASTEAFF.